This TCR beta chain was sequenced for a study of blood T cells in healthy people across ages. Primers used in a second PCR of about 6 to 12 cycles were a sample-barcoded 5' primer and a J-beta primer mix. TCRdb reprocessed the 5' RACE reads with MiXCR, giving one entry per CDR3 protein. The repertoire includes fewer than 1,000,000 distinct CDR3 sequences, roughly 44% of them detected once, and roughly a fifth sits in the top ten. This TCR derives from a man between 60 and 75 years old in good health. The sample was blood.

The DNA for the CDR3 is TGTGCCAGCAGAGGCGGGACAGGGGGCGTCTACGAGCAGTACTTC. It is translated as CASRGGTGGVYEQYF. The gene calls are TRBV2 and TRBJ2-7; 12 bases line up with TRBD1. Germline V gene data show CDR1 as SNHLY and CDR2 as FYNNEI. J was trimmed by 3 bases and V by 6 bases; bases with no gene match: 6. The CDR3 sequence is 15 residues long.